These T cell receptor beta chains were read from a single sample in a study of blood T cells in healthy people across ages. TCRdb called the 5' RACE reads again in MiXCR, with one record for every CDR3 protein. The sample yields approximately 1.5 million distinct CDR3 sequences, under 55% seen once. The sequencing input was blood. These TCRs come from a woman in her late teens or twenties in good health. Each CDR3 is given with its conserved first and last residue. A D gene is named only where the DNA matches it firmly. Where a row states a size, it is once, few, many or the class of an expanded clone; other rows omit it.

J gene	D gene	clone size	V gene	CDR3 protein	CDR3 DNA
TRBJ2-5	.	few	TRBV11-2	CASSYTGYNEQYF	TGTGCCAGCAGCTATACAGGTTACAATGAGCAGTACTTC
TRBJ1-6	.	.	TRBV6-1	CASSSHRTTSPLHF	TGTGCCAGCAGTTCCCACAGGACTACTTCACCCCTCCACTTT
TRBJ2-1	.	.	TRBV7-2	CASRLPGNEQFF	TGTGCCAGCAGGCTACCAGGTAATGAGCAGTTCTTC
TRBJ2-1	.	many	TRBV6-5	CASSYLVGRFYNEQFF	TGTGCCAGCAGTTACTTGGTCGGCAGGTTCTACAATGAGCAGTTCTTC
TRBJ2-2	.	.	TRBV2	CAGRQAGTNTGELFF	TGTGCCGGCAGACAAGCGGGCACGAACACCGGGGAGCTGTTTTTT
TRBJ2-7	.	.	TRBV9	CASSATLLGPTYNEQYF	TGTGCCAGCAGCGCGACCCTGTTGGGACCTACCTACAATGAGCAGTACTTC
TRBJ1-1	.	.	TRBV29-1	CSVGFSIGTEAFF	TGCAGCGTTGGTTTCAGCATCGGCACTGAAGCTTTCTTT
TRBJ2-1	.	.	TRBV4-3	CASSQDKGGIEQFF	TGCGCCAGCAGCCAAGATAAAGGTGGGATTGAGCAGTTCTTC
TRBJ2-7	.	.	TRBV28	CASLPGTSYEQYF	TGTGCCAGCCTCCCCGGGACATCTTACGAGCAGTACTTC
TRBJ2-5	TRBD1	.	TRBV5-1	CASSSLGTEETQYF	TGCGCCAGCAGCTCACTTGGGACAGAAGAGACCCAGTACTTC
TRBJ1-1	.	once	TRBV3-1	CASSRTGQEAFF	TGTGCCAGCAGCCGGACTGGACAGGAAGCTTTCTTT
TRBJ2-7	.	.	TRBV30	CAWSVLGRFYEQYF	TGTGCCTGGAGTGTACTCGGCAGGTTCTACGAGCAGTACTTC
TRBJ1-6	.	.	TRBV20-1	CSARAQGFNSPLHF	TGCAGTGCTAGAGCACAAGGCTTTAATTCACCCCTCCACTTT
TRBJ2-3	.	.	TRBV4-3	CASSQDPGTIKQYF	TGCGCCAGCAGCCAAGATCCCGGGACGATCAAGCAGTATTTT
TRBJ2-1	.	.	TRBV4-1	CASSPGRGKNEQFF	TGCGCCAGCAGCCCAGGTAGGGGGAAAAATGAGCAGTTCTTC
TRBJ1-1	.	.	TRBV27	CASKGGGISGTEAFF	TGTGCCAGCAAGGGGGGGGGAATCTCAGGCACTGAAGCTTTCTTT
TRBJ2-3	.	.	TRBV6-6	CASSYVASTDTQYF	TGTGCCAGCAGTTACGTTGCTAGCACAGATACGCAGTATTTT
TRBJ1-5	.	.	TRBV3-1	CASSQEARGSQPQHF	TGTGCCAGCAGCCAAGAAGCCAGGGGAAGTCAGCCCCAGCATTTT
TRBJ1-1	.	.	TRBV4-1	CASSQRRGDMGTEAFF	TGCGCCAGCAGTCAGAGGCGAGGGGATATGGGCACTGAAGCTTTCTTT
TRBJ2-5	.	.	TRBV5-1	CASSLVGWQGGRQETQYF	TGCGCCAGCAGCTTGGTAGGGTGGCAGGGCGGAAGGCAAGAGACCCAGTACTTC
TRBJ2-7	TRBD1	.	TRBV3-1	CASSQVDRANEQYF	TGTGCCAGCAGCCAGGTTGACAGGGCAAATGAGCAGTACTTC
TRBJ2-7	TRBD2	few	TRBV7-8	CASRAGTSNEQYF	TGTGCCAGCAGGGCCGGGACTAGCAACGAGCAGTACTTC
TRBJ1-2	.	few	TRBV10-3	CAIRPHARGVNYGYTF	TGTGCCATCAGGCCGCACGCACGTGGGGTTAACTATGGCTACACCTTC
TRBJ2-5	.	.	TRBV4-3	CASSQEWTGLYNEQYF	TGCGCCAGCAGCCAAGAATGGACGGGCCTATACAATGAGCAGTACTTC